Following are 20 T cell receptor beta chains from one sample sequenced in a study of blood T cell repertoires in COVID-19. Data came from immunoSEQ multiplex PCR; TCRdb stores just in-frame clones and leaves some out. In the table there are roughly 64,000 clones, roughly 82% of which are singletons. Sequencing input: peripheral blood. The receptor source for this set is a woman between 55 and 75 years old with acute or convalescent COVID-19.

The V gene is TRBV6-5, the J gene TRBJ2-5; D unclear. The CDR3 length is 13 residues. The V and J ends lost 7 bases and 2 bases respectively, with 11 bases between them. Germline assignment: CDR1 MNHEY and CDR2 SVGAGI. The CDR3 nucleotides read TGTGCCAGCACTCCCGCGCGGCAAGAGACCCAGTACTTC. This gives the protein CASTPARQETQYF.

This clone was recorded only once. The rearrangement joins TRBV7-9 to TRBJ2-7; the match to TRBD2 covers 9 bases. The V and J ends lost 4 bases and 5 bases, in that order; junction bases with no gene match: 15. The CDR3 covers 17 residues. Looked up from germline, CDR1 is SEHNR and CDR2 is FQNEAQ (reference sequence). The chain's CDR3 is CASSSGGGEVRVNEQYF. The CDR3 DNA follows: TGTGCCAGCAGCTCCGGCGGGGGGGAGGTTCGGGTAAACGAGCAGTACTTC.

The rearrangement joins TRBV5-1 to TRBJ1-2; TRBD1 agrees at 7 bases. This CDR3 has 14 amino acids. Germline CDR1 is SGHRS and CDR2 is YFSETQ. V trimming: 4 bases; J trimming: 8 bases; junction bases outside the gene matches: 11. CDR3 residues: CASSTLGQLEGYTF. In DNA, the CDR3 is TGCGCCAGCAGCACTTTGGGACAGCTTGAGGGCTACACCTTC.

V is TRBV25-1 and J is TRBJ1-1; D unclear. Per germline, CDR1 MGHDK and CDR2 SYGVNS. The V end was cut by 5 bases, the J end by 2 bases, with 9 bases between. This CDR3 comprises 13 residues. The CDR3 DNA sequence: TGTGCCAGCAGTTTAGATGTTAACACTGAAGCTTTCTTT. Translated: CASSLDVNTEAFF.

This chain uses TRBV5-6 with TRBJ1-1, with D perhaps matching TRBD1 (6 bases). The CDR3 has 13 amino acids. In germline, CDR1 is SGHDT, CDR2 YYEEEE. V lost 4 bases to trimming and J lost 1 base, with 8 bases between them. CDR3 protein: CASSIQGNTEAFF. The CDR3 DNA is TGTGCCAGCAGCATACAGGGGAACACTGAAGCTTTCTTT.

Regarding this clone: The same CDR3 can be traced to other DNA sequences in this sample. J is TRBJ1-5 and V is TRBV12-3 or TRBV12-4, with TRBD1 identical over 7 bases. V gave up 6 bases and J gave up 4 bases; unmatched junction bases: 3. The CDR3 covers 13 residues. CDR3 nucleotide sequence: TGTGCCAGCAGCTTGGGACAGAATCAGCCCCAGCATTTT. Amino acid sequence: CASSLGQNQPQHF.

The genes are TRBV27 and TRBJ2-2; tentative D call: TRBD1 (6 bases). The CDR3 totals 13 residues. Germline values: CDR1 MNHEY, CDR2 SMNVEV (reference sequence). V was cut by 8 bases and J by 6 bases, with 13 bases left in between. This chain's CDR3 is CASGKGVPGELFF. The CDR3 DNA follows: TGTGCCAGCGGAAAGGGGGTACCCGGGGAGCTGTTTTTT.

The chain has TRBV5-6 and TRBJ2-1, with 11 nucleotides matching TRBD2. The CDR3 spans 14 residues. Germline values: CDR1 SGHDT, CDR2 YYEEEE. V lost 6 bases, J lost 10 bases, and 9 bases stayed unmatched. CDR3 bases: TGTGCCAGCACCCTTAGCGGGGGGGTAGGAGAGCAGTTCTTC. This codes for CASTLSGGVGEQFF. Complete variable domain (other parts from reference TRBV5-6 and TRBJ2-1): DAGVTQSPTHLIKTRGQQVTLRCSPKSGHDTVSWYQQALGQGPQFIFQYYEEEERQRGNFPDRFSGHQFPNYSSELNVNALLLGDSALYLCASTLSGGVGEQFFGPGTRLTVL.

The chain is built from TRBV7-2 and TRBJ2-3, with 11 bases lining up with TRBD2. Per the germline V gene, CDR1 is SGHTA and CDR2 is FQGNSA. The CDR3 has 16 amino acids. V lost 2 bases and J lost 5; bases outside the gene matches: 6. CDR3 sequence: CASSLTSGGRRDTQYF. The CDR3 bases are TGTGCCAGCAGCTTAACTAGCGGGGGAAGGAGAGATACGCAGTATTTT.

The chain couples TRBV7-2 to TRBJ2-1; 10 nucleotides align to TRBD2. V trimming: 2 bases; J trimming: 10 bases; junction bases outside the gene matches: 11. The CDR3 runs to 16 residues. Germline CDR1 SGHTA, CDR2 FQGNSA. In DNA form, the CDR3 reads TGTGCCAGCAGCTTACGGTCGGGGGCTAGCGGGGGCGAGCAGTTCTTC. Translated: CASSLRSGASGGEQFF.

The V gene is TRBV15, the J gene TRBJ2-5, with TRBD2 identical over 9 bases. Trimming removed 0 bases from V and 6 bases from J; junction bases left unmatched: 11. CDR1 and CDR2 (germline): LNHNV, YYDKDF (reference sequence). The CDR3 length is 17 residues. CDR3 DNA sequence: TGTGCCACCAGCAGAGATCTCTCGCGGGGGGGCGCCAAGACCCAGTACTTC. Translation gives CATSRDLSRGGAKTQYF. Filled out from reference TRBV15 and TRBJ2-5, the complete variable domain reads DAMVIQNPRYQVTQFGKPVTLSCSQTLNHNVMYWYQQKSSQAPKLLFHYYDKDFNNEADTPDNFQSRRPNTSFCFLDIRSPGLGDTAMYLCATSRDLSRGGAKTQYFGPGTRLLVL.

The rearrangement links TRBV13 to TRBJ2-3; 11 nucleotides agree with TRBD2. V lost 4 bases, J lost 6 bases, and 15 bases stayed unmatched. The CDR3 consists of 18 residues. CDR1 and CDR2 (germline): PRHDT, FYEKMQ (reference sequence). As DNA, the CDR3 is TGTGCCAGCAGCTCCTCCTTTGTAGCGGGGGGGAGCAAGGATACGCAGTATTTT. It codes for CASSSSFVAGGSKDTQYF. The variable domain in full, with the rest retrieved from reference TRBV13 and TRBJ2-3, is AAGVIQSPRHLIKEKRETATLKCYPIPRHDTVYWYQQGPGQDPQFLISFYEKMQSDKGSIPDRFSAQQFSDYHSELNMSSLELGDSALYFCASSSSFVAGGSKDTQYFGPGTRLTVL.

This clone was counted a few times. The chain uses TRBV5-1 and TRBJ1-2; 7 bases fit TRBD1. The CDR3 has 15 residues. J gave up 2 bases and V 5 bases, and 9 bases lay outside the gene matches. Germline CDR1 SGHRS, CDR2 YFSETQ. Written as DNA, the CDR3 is TGCGCCAGCAGTGAGTTTGGGACAGTGAACTATGGCTACACCTTC. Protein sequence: CASSEFGTVNYGYTF. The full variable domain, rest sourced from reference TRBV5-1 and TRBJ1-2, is KAGVTQTPRYLIKTRGQQVTLSCSPISGHRSVSWYQQTPGQGLQFLFEYFSETQRNKGNFPGRFSGRQFSNSRSEMNVSTLELGDSALYLCASSEFGTVNYGYTFGSGTRLTVV.

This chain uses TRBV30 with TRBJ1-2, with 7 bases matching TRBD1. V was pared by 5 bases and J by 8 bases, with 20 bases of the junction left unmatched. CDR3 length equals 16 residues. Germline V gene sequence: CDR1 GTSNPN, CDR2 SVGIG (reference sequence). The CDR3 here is CAWGRMATDRAKGYTF. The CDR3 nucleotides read TGTGCCTGGGGGAGGATGGCCACTGACAGGGCGAAAGGCTACACCTTC.

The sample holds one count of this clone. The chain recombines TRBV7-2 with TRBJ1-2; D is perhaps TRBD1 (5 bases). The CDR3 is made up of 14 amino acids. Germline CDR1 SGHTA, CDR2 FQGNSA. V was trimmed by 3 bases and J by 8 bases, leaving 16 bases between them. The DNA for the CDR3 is TGTGCCAGCAGCTTGAAACCAGACAGCGCAGGCTACACCTTC. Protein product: CASSLKPDSAGYTF.

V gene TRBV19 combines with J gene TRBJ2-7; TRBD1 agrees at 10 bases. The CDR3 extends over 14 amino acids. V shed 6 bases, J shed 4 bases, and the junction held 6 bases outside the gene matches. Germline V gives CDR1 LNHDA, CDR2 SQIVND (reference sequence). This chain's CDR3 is CASRPGQGTYEQYF. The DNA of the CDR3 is TGTGCCAGTAGACCGGGACAGGGGACGTACGAGCAGTACTTC.

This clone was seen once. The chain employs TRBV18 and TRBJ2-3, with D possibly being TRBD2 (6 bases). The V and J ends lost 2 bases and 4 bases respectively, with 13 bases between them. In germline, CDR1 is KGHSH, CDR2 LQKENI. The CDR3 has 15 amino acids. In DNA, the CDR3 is TGTGCCAGCTCACCAGAGGGCCTAGCGCCAGATACGCAGTATTTT. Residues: CASSPEGLAPDTQYF. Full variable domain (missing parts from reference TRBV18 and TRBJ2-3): NAGVMQNPRHLVRRRGQEARLRCSPMKGHSHVYWYRQLPEEGLKFMVYLQKENIIDESGMPKERFSAEFPKEGPSILRIQQVVRGDSAAYFCASSPEGLAPDTQYFGPGTRLTVL.

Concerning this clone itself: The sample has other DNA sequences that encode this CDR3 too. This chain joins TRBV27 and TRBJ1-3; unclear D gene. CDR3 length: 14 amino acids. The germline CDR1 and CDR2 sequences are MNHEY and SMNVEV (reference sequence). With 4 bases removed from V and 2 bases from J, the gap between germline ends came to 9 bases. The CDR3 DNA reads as TGTGCCAGCAGTTCTCCCGGGGCTGGAAACACCATATATTTT. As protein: CASSSPGAGNTIYF.

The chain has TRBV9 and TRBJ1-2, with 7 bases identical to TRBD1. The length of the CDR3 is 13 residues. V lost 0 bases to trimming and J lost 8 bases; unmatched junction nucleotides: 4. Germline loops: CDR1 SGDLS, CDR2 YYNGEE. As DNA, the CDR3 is TGTGCCAGCAGCGTAGCGACAGGGCGCGGCTACACCTTC. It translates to CASSVATGRGYTF.

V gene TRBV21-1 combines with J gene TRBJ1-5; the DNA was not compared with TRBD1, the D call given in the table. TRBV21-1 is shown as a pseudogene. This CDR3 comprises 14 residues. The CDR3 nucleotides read TGTGCCAGCCCCAGGGGGAGTCGCAATCAGCCCCAGCATTTT. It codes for CASPRGSRNQPQHF.